One sample yielded the 10 T cell receptor beta chains listed below, sequenced in a study of blood T cell repertoires in COVID-19. Some clones are missing from TCRdb's copy, which holds only in-frame ones; the method was immunoSEQ multiplex PCR. The data show about 150,000 clones, 70% to 90% seen once. Sequencing was done on a sample of peripheral blood. Every receptor here comes from a man between 70 and 80 years old with acute or convalescent COVID-19.

In regard to this clone: Other DNA sequences in the same sample also yield this CDR3. The chain combines TRBV28 with TRBJ2-2, with D possibly TRBD2 on 5 matching bases. The CDR3 totals 14 residues. Looked up from germline, CDR1 is MDHEN and CDR2 is SYDVKM. The ends were cut back, 4 bases at V and 3 bases at J, with 9 bases in the middle. The CDR3 spells CASSSGEYTGELFF. CDR3 nucleotides: TGTGCCAGCAGTTCCGGGGAATACACCGGGGAGCTGTTTTTT.

Regarding this clone: The sample holds other DNA sequences that translate to the same CDR3. The chain combines TRBV5-8 with TRBJ2-7; D call uncertain. CDR1 and CDR2 (germline): SGHTS, YDEGEE. The CDR3 covers 10 residues. Trimming shortened V by 7 bases and J by 4 bases, and 6 bases separated the two germline ends. This chain's CDR3 is CASSLYEQYF. The CDR3 DNA follows: TGTGCCAGCTCCTTATACGAGCAGTACTTC.

This chain uses TRBV18 with TRBJ2-5; 7 bases align to TRBD2. CDR3 size: 15 residues. The trim removed 3 bases at V and 1 base at J, leaving 5 bases unmatched. Germline loops: CDR1 KGHSH, CDR2 LQKENI. The CDR3 spells CASSPWGGFQETQYF. As DNA, the CDR3 is TGTGCCAGCTCACCGTGGGGGGGATTCCAAGAGACCCAGTACTTC.

The rearrangement links TRBV23-1 to TRBJ2-5; D is unclear. TRBV23-1 falls under the ORF class, with uncertain function. V lost 3 bases, J lost 4 bases, and 6 bases lay in between. There are 12 residues in the CDR3. The CDR3 here is CASSHTGETQYF. Written as DNA, the CDR3 is TGCGCCAGCAGTCACACGGGAGAGACCCAGTACTTC.

The chain carries TRBV19 and TRBJ2-6; TRBD2 matches at 9 bases. Germline CDR1 and CDR2: LNHDA and SQIVND (reference sequence). CDR3 length equals 18 residues. With 3 bases clipped from V and 0 bases from J, the junction kept 6 bases outside the gene matches. The CDR3 DNA is TGTGCCAGTAGTATTTCTAGCGGGGCCTCCTCTGGGGCCAACGTCCTGACTTTC. It yields the protein CASSISSGASSGANVLTF.

The chain is built from TRBV9 and TRBJ2-7; D is possibly TRBD2 (5 bases). The V gene lost 0 bases and the J gene lost 3 bases, with 10 bases spanning the gap. Looked up from germline, CDR1 is SGDLS and CDR2 is YYNGEE. The CDR3 has 14 residues. In nucleotides, the CDR3 is TGTGCCAGCAGCGTAGGCGGGCAACGCTACGAGCAGTACTTC. Its translation: CASSVGGQRYEQYF.

The V call is TRBV28, the J call TRBJ2-1; 10 bases fit TRBD2. Germline V gene data show CDR1 as MDHEN and CDR2 as SYDVKM. The CDR3 sequence is 14 residues long. V shed 7 bases, J shed 9 bases, and the junction held 9 bases outside the gene matches. As DNA, the CDR3 is TGTGCCAGCATAAAGCCTAGCGGGAGAAGTGAGCAGTTCTTC. It yields the protein CASIKPSGRSEQFF.

This clone was picked up one time. The chain combines TRBV19 with TRBJ1-4, with 9 bases lining up with TRBD1. J gave up 8 bases and V 6 bases, and 13 bases lay outside the gene matches. Germline CDR1 and CDR2: LNHDA and SQIVND (reference sequence). The CDR3 has 16 amino acids. The CDR3 region has the DNA TGTGCCAGTAGGGATCCGGGACAGGGTGGTGGAGAAAAACTGTTTTTT. It codes for CASRDPGQGGGEKLFF.

This chain links TRBV27 with TRBJ2-1; 11 bases are shared with TRBD2. Trimming took 5 bases from V and 4 from J; bases not matched to a gene: 4. Per the germline V gene, CDR1 is MNHEY and CDR2 is SMNVEV (reference sequence). The CDR3 is made up of 15 amino acids. The CDR3 loop is CASSLGTSGYNEQFF. The DNA of the CDR3 is TGTGCCAGCAGTCTCGGGACTAGCGGTTACAATGAGCAGTTCTTC.

The chain uses TRBV5-4 and TRBJ1-4; a weak D match, TRBD1 (6 bases). V was trimmed by 1 base and J by 3 bases, leaving 7 bases between them. The CDR3 consists of 14 residues. Germline V gene data show CDR1 as SGHNT and CDR2 as YYREEE (reference sequence). DNA for the CDR3: TGTGCCAGCAGCTTGTGGACAGCTAATGAAAAACTGTTTTTT. Its protein product is CASSLWTANEKLFF.